This T cell receptor beta chain was sequenced in a study of shared clonotypes between healthy human individuals (dated by TCRdb to the early 2020s). The study in broad terms: The cohort included a few men and a couple of women between 18 and 49 years of age. For each donor, CD4 naive and CD4 memory were each given three plates, CD8 naive was given two plates, and CD8 memory was given one plate. To estimate repertoire size and how much clonotype sharing occurs between individuals, the study deeply sequenced the blood TCR repertoires of roughly 5 healthy adults. Different laboratories and diverse techniques were used to prepare libraries and sequence TCR repertoires, to increase sequencing depth and limit assay-specific biases. Between about 0.8 and 9 billion PBMCs per donor were obtained by leukapheresis.

Germline trimming amounts to 7 bases on V and 0 bases on J, with 12 as the count of junction bases outside the gene matches. The cysteine opens and the phenylalanine closes a CDR3 of 17 amino acids. Here the CDR3 DNA is all that survives: 51 bases in frame from base 1. As encoded in the germline V gene, CDR1 is ENHRY while CDR2 is SYGVKD. On the study overall, not on this receptor specifically: Approximately 4.8% of naive CD4, around 4% of naive CD8, about 2.4% of memory CD4, and over 0.35% of memory CD8 clonotypes were shared across several donors. The genetic and exposure-history diversity represented was limited by the small number of donors. Based on pairwise subsampling, the degree of clonotype sharing among donors was expected to be affected by sequencing depth. Sampling was restricted to blood, and TCR repertoires in tissues likely differ from the TCR repertoires found in blood. Estimated clonotype richness was generally larger for naive than for memory subsets. Rarefaction of sorted-subset datasets indicated incomplete sequencing despite the large sequencing depth. Higher generation probabilities were observed for clonotypes shared by all four sorted-subset donors than for non-shared clonotypes.

With regard to this clone: This clone's antigen is unknown. No qualities accompany the bases; no much larger clone lies one base away.

The donors were healthy, HIV-negative adults who had no recently reported acute infections or vaccinations. Only Caucasian adults living in Nashville, Tennessee, USA were represented among the donors. CD4+ T cells were enriched by magnetic negative selection; naive cells were then positively selected on CD45RA, and the negative fraction formed the memory subset. Blood was collected by leukapheresis, and PBMCs were isolated by Ficoll-Histopaque density gradient centrifugation and then cryopreserved in liquid nitrogen vapor phase. Analytical flow cytometry was used to check the purity and quantity of every magnetically sorted T cell population. From each sorted fraction, genomic DNA was isolated and quantified by UV absorbance on a Nanodrop 2000c. TCR CDR3 regions were amplified from genomic DNA by multiplex PCR using the deep immunoSEQ assay. Extracted genomic DNA from each cell subset was spread evenly across all wells of several immunoSEQ 96-well plates, with each plate serving as a replicate. For sorted subsets, 200 to 250 ng genomic DNA, equal to about 30,000 T cell genomes, was loaded into each replicate PCR. The purified libraries were quantified using a Qubit 3.0 fluorometer, sized with a Bioanalyzer 2100, and then quantified again using the KAPA Library Quantification kit. Every immunoSEQ 96-well plate was sequenced on a separate single-read 150-cycle Illumina NextSeq 550 flow cell. As for the authors' bioinformatics: Because the immunoSEQ output included only junctional sequences and no quality scores, the filtering could not be the same as the filtering used for full-length reads. To assign V/J genes and CDR3, sequences were annotated against IMGT germline references using PyIR, a Python wrapper for IgBLAST v1.9. Any read was removed if the V/J assignment was weak (E-value above 1e-6), the CDR3 was missing, or the read contained stop codons, out-of-frame junctions, or ambiguous translated residues. A V3J clonotype was defined by an identical inferred V gene, J gene, and CDR3 amino acid sequence. To compute the percentage overlap between repertoires, the number of shared unique clonotypes was divided by the size of the smaller repertoire. Richness of each repertoire was evaluated using RTK rarefaction, the Chao1 estimator, and Recon v2.1 estimates of unobserved clonotypes. Generation probabilities for all TCRbeta clonotypes obtained by the gDNA method from a handful of donors were computed using OLGA. The source is immuneACCESS, and TCRdb retained only in-frame sequences with V and J called. Part of the clones is not carried over; for the studies checked, unresolved V genes explain less than half of this, and the remainder is unexplained. V and J calls and clone size are given by that table; D and trimming were obtained from the DNA. Recorded for this sample are some 2 million clones; 90% to 95% of them occurred a single time. The ten largest clones add up to roughly 0.13% of the sample.

The V gene is TRBV10-3 and the J gene is TRBJ2-7; TRBD1 matches 10 bases in the middle. Sequenced: naive CD4+ T cells sorted from blood. The cell subset or site label for this specimen denotes: CD45RA+ positively selected. The clonotype originates from a man between 18 and 29 years old in good health. The CDR3 protein: CAITTGTGAESSYEQYF. The nucleotides are TGTGCCATCACCACCGGGACAGGGGCCGAAAGCTCCTACGAGCAGTACTTC.